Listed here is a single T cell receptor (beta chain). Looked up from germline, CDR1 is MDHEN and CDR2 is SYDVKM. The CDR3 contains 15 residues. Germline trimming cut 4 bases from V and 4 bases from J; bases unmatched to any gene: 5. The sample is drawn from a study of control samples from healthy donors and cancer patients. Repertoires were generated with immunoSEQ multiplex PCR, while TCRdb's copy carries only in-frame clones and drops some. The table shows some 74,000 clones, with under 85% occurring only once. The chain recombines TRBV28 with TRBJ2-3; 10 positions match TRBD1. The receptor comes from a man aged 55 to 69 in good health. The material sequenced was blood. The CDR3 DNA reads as TGTGCCAGCAGTTCTTGGACAGGGGGAGCAGATACGCAGTATTTT. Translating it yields CASSSWTGGADTQYF. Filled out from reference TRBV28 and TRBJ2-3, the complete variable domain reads DVKVTQSSRYLVKRTGEKVFLECVQDMDHENMFWYRQDPGLGLRLIYFSYDVKMKEKGDIPEGYSVSREKKERFSLILESASTNQTSMYLCASSSWTGGADTQYFGPGTRLTVL.